The clone carrying this T cell receptor beta chain occurred many times. Each CDR3 protein gets one entry after TCRdb re-called the 5' RACE reads with MiXCR. The table has roughly 80,000 distinct CDR3 sequences, under 8.5% seen once. The CDR3 sequence is 16 residues long. The ends were cut back, 5 bases at V and 0 bases at J, with 17 bases in the middle. CDR1 is SGHKS and CDR2 is YYEKEE in the germline V gene (reference sequence). This entry belongs to a study of spatial heterogeneity in lung cancer. Time point specified: sample taken at primary tumor resection. The chain joins TRBV5-5 to TRBJ1-1; tentative D call: TRBD1 (5 bases). This sample comprised PBMCs, obtained at surgery. The TCR sequence derives from a male donor with early-stage non-small cell lung cancer. The CDR3, as DNA: TGTGCCAGCAGTTTACTTCCAGGGTCTATGAACACTGAAGCTTTCTTT. Its translation: CASSLLPGSMNTEAFF.